The present T cell receptor (beta chain) was sequenced within a study of T cells expressing NK-cell markers. Study overall: Each TCR beta repertoire originated in sorted T cells that were CD3+CD56+NKG2C+, CD3+CD56+NKG2C- or CD3+CD56-NKG2C+. HCMV serostatus: seven of eight sequenced donors positive, one negative. Overall study findings and caveats: A handful of donors likewise had their CD3+CD56-NKG2C+ fraction led by these clonotypes. Uncertainty persisted over the HCMV specificity of expanded NKG2C+ T cell clones.

On this clonotype: Its specificity is unknown.

TCRdb reworked the 5' RACE reads into one entry per CDR3 protein, no DNA. This sample's clone table lists about 450,000 distinct CDR3 sequences. The CDR3 consists of 16 residues. Germline V gene data show CDR1 as SGHKS and CDR2 as YYEKEE (reference sequence). V and J are TRBV5-5 and TRBJ2-1; the TCRdb call, TRBD2, lacks DNA for checking. The clonotype originates from a woman between 18 and 70 years old in good health. The specimen was blood T cells: a sorted CD56 or NKG2C T cell subset, CD4+ or CD8+ T cells, or bulk PBMC T cells (not recorded which). The CDR3 sequence is CASSFGGPSSYNEQFF.